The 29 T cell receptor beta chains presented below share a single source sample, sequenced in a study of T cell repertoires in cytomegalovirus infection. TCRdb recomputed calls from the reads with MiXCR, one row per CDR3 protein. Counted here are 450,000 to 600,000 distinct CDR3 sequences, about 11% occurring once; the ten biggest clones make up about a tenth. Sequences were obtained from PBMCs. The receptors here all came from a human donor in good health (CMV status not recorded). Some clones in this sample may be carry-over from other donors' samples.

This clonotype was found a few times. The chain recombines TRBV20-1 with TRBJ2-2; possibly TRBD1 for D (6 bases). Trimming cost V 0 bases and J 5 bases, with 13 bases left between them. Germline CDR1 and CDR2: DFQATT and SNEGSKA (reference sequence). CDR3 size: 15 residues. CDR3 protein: CSARDKGQGTGELFF. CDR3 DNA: TGCAGTGCTAGAGATAAGGGCCAGGGGACCGGGGAGCTGTTTTTT.

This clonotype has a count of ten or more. CDR3 sequence reads: CASSLGRGADQPQHF. The CDR3 DNA sequence: TGTGCCAGCAGTCTCGGGAGGGGGGCGGATCAGCCCCAGCATTTT. The gene calls are TRBV6-1 and TRBJ1-5; tentative D call: TRBD1 (6 bases). The CDR3 totals 15 residues. V dropped 5 bases and J dropped 5 bases, with 16 bases sitting between them. Germline CDR1 is MNHNS and CDR2 is SASEGT.

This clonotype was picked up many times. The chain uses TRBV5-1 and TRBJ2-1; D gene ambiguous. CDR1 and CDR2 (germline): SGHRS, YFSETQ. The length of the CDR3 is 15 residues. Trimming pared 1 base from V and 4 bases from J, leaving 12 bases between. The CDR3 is CASSLLADPYNEQFF. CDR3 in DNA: TGCGCCAGCAGCTTGCTGGCCGACCCTTACAATGAGCAGTTCTTC.

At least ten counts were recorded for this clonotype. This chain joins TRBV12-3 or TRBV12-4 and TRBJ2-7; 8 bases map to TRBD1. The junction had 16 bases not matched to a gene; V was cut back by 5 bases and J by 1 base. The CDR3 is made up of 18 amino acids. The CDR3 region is CASSPPGSGTGRSYEQYF. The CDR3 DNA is TGTGCCAGCAGTCCCCCTGGGTCCGGGACAGGACGATCCTACGAGCAGTACTTC.

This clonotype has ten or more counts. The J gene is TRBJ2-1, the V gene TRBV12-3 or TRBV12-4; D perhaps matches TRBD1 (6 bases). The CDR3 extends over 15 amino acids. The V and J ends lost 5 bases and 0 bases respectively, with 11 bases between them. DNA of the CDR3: TGTGCCAGCAGTCAGGACAGCAGCTCCTACAATGAGCAGTTCTTC. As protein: CASSQDSSSYNEQFF.

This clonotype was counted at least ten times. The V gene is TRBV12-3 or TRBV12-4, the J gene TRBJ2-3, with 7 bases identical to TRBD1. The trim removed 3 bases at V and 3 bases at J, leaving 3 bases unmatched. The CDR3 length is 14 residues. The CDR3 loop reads CASSLTGLTDTQYF. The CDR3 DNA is TGTGCCAGCAGTTTGACAGGGTTAACAGATACGCAGTATTTT.

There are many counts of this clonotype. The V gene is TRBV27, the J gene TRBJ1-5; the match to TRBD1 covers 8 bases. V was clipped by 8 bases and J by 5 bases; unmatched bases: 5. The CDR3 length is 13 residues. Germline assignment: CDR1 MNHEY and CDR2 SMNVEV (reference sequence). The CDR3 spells CASRTGWDQPQHF. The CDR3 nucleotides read TGTGCCAGCCGGACAGGGTGGGATCAGCCCCAGCATTTT.

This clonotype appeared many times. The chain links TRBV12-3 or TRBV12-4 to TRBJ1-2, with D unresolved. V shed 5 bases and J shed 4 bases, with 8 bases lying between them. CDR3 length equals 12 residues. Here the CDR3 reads CASSVSFYGYTF. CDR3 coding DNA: TGTGCCAGCAGTGTTAGCTTCTATGGCTACACCTTC.

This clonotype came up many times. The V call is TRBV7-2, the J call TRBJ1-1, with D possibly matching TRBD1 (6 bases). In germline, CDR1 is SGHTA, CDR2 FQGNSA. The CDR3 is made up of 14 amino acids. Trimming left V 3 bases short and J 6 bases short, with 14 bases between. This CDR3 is CASSFPGWGPEAFF. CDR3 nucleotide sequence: TGTGCCAGCAGCTTTCCGGGCTGGGGGCCTGAAGCTTTCTTT.

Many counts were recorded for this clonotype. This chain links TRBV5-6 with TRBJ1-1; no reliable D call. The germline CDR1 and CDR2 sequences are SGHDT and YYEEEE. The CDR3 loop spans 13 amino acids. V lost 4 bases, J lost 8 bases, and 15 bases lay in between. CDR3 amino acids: CASSRRTVGEAFF. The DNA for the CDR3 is TGTGCCAGCAGCCGCCGGACGGTTGGAGAAGCTTTCTTT.

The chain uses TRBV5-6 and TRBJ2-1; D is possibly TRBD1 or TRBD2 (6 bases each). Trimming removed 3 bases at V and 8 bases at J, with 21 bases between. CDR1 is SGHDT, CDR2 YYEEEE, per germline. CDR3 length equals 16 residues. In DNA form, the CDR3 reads TGTGCCAGCAGCTACAGGCACGGAGGGGGGAGGTATGAGCAGTTCTTC. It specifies CASSYRHGGGRYEQFF. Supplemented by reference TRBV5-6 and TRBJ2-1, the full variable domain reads DAGVTQSPTHLIKTRGQQVTLRCSPKSGHDTVSWYQQALGQGPQFIFQYYEEEERQRGNFPDRFSGHQFPNYSSELNVNALLLGDSALYLCASSYRHGGGRYEQFFGPGTRLTVL.

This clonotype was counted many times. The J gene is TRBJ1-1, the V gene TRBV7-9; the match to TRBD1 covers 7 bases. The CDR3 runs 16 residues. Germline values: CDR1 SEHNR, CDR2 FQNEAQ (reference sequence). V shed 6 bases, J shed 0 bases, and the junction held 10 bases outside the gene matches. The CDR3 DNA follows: TGTGCCAGCAGATTTCGGACAGGTGTCATGAACACTGAAGCTTTCTTT. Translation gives CASRFRTGVMNTEAFF. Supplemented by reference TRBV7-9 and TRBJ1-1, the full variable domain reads DTGVSQNPRHKITKRGQNVTFRCDPISEHNRLYWYRQTLGQGPEFLTYFQNEAQLEKSRLLSDRFSAERPKGSFSTLEIQRTEQGDSAMYLCASRFRTGVMNTEAFFGQGTRLTVV.

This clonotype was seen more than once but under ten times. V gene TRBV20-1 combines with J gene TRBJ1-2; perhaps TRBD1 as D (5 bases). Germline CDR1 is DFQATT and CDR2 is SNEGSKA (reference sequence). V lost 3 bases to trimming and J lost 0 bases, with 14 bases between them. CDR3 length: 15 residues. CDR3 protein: CSASGGSGTNYGYTF. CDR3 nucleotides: TGCAGTGCTAGTGGGGGGTCAGGGACTAACTATGGCTACACCTTC.

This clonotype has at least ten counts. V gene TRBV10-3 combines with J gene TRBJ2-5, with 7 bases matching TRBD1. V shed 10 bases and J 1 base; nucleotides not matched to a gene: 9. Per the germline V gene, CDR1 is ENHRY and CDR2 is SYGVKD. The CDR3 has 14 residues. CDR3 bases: TGTGCCACAGCTACGGACAGGAGCCAAGAGACCCAGTACTTC. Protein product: CATATDRSQETQYF.

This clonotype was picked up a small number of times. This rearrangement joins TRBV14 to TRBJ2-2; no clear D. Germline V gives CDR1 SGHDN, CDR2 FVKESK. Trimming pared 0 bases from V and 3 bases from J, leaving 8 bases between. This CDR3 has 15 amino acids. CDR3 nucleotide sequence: TGTGCCAGCAGCCAAGATCCAGGTTACACCGGGGAGCTGTTTTTT. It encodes CASSQDPGYTGELFF. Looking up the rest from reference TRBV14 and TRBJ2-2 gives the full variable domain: EAGVTQFPSHSVIEKGQTVTLRCDPISGHDNLYWYRRVMGKEIKFLLHFVKESKQDESGMPNNRFLAERTGGTYSTLKVQPAELEDSGVYFCASSQDPGYTGELFFGEGSRLTVL.

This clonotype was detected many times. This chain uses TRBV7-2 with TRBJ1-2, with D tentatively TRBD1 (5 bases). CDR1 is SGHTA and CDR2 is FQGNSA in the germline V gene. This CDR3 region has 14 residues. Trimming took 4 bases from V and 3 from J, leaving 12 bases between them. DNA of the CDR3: TGTGCCAGCAGCTCGATGGGGGGAGACTATGGCTACACCTTC. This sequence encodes CASSSMGGDYGYTF.

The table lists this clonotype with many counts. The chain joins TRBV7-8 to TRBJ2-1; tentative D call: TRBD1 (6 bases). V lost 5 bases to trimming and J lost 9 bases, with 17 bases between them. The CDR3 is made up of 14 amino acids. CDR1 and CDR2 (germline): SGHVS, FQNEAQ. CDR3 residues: CASSLRRGGGEQFF. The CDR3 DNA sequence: TGTGCCAGCAGCCTCCGCAGAGGGGGTGGTGAGCAGTTCTTC.

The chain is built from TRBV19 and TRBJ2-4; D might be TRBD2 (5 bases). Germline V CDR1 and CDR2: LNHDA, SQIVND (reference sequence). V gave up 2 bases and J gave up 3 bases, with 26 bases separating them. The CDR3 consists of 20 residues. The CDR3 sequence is CASSIRSGRSGLPGKNIQYF. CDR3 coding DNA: TGTGCCAGTAGTATACGTTCCGGCAGGAGCGGATTGCCAGGCAAAAACATTCAGTACTTC.

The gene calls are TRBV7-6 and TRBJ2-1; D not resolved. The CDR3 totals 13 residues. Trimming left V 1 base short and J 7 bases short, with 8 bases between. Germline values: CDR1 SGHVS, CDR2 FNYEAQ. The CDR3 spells CASSLVRSNEQFF. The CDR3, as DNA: TGTGCCAGCAGCTTAGTGAGGTCGAATGAGCAGTTCTTC.

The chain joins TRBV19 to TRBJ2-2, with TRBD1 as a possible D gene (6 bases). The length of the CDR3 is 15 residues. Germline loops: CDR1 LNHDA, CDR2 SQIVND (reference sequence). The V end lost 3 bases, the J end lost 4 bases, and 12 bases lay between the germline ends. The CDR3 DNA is TGTGCCAGTAGTATGACAGGACCGATCACCGGGGAGCTGTTTTTT. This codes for CASSMTGPITGELFF.

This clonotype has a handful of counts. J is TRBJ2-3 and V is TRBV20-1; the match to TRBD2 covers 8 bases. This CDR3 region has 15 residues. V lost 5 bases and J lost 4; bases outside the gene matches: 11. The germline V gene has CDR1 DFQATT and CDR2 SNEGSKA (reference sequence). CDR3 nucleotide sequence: TGCAGTGCTGAACCCCCGGGAGGGTTGGCAGATACGCAGTATTTT. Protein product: CSAEPPGGLADTQYF.

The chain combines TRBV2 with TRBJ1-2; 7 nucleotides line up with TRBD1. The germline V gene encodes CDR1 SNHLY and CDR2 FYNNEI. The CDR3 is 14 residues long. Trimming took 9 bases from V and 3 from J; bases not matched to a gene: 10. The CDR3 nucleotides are TGTGCCAGATTCCCGGGACAGAAGGACTATGGCTACACCTTC. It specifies CARFPGQKDYGYTF.

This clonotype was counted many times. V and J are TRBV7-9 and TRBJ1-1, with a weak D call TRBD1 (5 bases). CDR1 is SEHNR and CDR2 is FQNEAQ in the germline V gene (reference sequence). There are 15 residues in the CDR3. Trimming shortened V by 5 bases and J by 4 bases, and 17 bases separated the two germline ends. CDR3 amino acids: CASSRSQGRFTEAFF. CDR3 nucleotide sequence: TGTGCCAGCAGCCGCAGTCAGGGAAGGTTCACTGAAGCTTTCTTT.

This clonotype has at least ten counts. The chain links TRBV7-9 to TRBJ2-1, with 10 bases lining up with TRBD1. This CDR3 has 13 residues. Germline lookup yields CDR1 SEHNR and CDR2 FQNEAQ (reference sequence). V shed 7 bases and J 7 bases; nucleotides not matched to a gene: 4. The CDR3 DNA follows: TGTGCCAGCACCGGGACAGGGGTTAATGAGCAGTTCTTC. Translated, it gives CASTGTGVNEQFF.

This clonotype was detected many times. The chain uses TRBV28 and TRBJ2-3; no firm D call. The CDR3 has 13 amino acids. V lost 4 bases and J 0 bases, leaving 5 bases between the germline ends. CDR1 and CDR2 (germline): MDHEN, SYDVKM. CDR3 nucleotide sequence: TGTGCCAGCAGTTCATCTAGCACAGATACGCAGTATTTT. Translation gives CASSSSSTDTQYF.

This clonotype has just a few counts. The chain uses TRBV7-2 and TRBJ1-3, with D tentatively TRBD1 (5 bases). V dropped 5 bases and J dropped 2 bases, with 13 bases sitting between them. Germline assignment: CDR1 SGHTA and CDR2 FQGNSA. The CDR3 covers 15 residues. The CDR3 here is CASSRGQGTGNTIYF. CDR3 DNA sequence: TGTGCCAGCAGCCGAGGCCAGGGTACTGGAAACACCATATATTTT.

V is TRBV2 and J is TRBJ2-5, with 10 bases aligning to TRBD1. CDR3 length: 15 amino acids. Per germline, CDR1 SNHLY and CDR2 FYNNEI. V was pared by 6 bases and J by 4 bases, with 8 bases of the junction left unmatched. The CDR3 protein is CASRSVTGGVETQYF. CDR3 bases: TGTGCCAGCAGATCGGTGACAGGGGGCGTAGAGACCCAGTACTTC.

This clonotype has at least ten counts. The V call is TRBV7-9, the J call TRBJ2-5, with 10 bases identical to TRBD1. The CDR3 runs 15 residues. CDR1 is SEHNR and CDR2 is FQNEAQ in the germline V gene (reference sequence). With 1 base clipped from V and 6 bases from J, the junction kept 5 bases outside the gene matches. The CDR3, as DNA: TGTGCCAGCAGCTTAGATGGGACAGGGGCAAAGACCCAGTACTTC. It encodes CASSLDGTGAKTQYF.

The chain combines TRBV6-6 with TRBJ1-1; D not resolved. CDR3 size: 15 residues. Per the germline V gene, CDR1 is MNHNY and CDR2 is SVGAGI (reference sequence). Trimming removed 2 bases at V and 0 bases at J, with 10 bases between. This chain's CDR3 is CASSYRSSMNTEAFF. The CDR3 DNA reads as TGTGCCAGCAGTTACAGGAGCTCCATGAACACTGAAGCTTTCTTT.